This T cell receptor (beta chain) appears in the sequencing data of a study of T cell responses to AZD1222 COVID-19 vaccine. TCRdb's copy holds only in-frame clones and misses some; the assay was immunoSEQ multiplex PCR. The sample yields 150,000 to 190,000 clones, 75% to 90% seen once. Trimming stripped 6 bases from V and 1 base from J, with 10 bases between. The germline V gene has CDR1 MDHEN and CDR2 SYDVKM. This CDR3 comprises 14 residues. The sample was peripheral blood, taken 28 days after the second AZD1222 dose. This chain connects TRBV28 to TRBJ1-5, with D maybe TRBD1 (5 bases). The source of this sequence is an adult who received the AZD1222 COVID-19 vaccine. CDR3: CASRYDRSNQPQHF. CDR3 sequence (DNA): TGTGCCAGCAGATACGACAGAAGCAATCAGCCCCAGCATTTT.